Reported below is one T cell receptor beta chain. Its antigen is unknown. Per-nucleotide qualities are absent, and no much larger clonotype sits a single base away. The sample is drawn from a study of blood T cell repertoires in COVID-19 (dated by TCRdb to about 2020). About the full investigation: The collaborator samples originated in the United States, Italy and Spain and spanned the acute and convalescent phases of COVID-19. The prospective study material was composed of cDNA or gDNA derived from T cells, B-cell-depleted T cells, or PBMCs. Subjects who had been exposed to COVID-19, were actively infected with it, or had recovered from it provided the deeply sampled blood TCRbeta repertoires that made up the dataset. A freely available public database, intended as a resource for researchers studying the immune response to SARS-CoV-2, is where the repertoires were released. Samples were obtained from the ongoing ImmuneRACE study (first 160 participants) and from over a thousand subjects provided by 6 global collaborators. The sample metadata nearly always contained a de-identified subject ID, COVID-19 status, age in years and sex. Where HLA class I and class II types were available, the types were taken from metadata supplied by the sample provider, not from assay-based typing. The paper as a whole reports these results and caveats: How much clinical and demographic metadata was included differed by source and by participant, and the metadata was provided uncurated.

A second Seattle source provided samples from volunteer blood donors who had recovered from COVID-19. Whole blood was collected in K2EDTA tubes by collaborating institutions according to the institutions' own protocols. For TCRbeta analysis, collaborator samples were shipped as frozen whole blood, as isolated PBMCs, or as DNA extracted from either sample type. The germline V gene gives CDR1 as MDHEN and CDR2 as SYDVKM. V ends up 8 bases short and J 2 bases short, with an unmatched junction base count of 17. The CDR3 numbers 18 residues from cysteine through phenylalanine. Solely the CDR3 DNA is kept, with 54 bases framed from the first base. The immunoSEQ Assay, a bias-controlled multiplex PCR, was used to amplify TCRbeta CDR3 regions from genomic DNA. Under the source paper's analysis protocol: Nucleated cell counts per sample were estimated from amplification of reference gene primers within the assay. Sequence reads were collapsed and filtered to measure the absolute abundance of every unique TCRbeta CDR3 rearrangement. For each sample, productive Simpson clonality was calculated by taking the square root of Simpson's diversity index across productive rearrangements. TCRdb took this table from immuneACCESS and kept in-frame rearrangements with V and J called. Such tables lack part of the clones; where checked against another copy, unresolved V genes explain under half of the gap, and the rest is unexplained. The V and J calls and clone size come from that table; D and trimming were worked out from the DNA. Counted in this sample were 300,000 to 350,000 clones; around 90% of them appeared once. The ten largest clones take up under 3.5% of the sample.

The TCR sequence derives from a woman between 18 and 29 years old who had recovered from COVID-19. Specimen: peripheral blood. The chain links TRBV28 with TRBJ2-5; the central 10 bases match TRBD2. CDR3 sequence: CASAPLRASGSGQETQYF. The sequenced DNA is TGTGCCAGCGCCCCCCTGCGGGCTAGCGGGAGTGGTCAAGAGACCCAGTACTTC.